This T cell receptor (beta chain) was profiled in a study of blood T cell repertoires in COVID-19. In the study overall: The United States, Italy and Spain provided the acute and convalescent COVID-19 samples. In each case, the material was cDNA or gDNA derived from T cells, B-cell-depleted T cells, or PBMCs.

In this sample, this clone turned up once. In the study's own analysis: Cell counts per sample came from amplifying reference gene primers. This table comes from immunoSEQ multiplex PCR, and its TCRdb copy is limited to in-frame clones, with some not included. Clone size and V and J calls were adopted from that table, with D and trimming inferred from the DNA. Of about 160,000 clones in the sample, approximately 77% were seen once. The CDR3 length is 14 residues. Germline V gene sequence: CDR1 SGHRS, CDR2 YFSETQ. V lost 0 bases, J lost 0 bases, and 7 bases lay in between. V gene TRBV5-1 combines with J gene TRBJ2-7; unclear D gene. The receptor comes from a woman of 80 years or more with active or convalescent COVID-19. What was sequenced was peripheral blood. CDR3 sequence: CASSLGPGSYEQYF. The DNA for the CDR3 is TGCGCCAGCAGCTTGGGCCCCGGCTCCTACGAGCAGTACTTC.